This T cell receptor (beta chain) was recorded in a study of cytomegalovirus exposure and HLA in healthy donors. The study's findings and limits: CMV serostatus was the sole immune exposure information available. Rare sequences made up most TCRs, while some public TCRs were found in many donors. HLA allele associations emerged for some 16,000 TCR beta sequences in a later analysis, at 0.05 false discovery rate. Later genetic work tied a missense DCLRE1C variant to beta-chain V and J trimming.

Note on this clone: What it binds is unknown.

The PCR employed 60 Vbeta primers together with 13 Jbeta primers. Clones were read by immunoSEQ multiplex PCR, and TCRdb kept only the in-frame ones, dropping some. This table holds about 150,000 clones, approximately 77% found once. Trimming took off 5 bases at V and 2 bases at J, with 4 bases between the two ends. Germline CDR1 and CDR2: MGHRA and YSYEKL. The CDR3 contains 11 residues. This chain connects TRBV4-1 to TRBJ2-7; D remains ambiguous. The source is a man in his late teens or twenties in good health and CMV-seronegative. Sequenced: PBMCs. The CDR3, as DNA: TGCGCCAGCAGCTCTACCTACGAGCAGTACTTC. It encodes CASSSTYEQYF.